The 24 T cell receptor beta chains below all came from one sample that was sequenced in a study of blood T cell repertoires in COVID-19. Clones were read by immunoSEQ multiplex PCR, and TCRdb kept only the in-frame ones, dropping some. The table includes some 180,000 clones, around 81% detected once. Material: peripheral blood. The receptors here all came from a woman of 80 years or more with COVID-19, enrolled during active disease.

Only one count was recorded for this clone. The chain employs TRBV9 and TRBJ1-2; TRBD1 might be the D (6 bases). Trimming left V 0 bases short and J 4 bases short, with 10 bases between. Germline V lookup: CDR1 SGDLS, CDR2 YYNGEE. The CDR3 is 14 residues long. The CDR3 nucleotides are TGTGCCAGCAGCGTAGGGGGGCCAGGCTATGGCTACACCTTC. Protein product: CASSVGGPGYGYTF. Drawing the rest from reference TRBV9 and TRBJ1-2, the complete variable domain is DSGVTQTPKHLITATGQRVTLRCSPRSGDLSVYWYQQSLDQGLQFLIQYYNGEERAKGNILERFSAQQFPDLHSELNLSSLELGDSALYFCASSVGGPGYGYTFGSGTRLTVV.

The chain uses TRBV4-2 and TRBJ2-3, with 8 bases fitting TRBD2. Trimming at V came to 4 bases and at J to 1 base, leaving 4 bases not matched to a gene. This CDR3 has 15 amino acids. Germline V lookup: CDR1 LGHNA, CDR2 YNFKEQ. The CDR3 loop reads CASSLPGGGTDTQYF. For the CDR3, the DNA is TGTGCCAGCAGCCTCCCGGGGGGGGGCACAGATACGCAGTATTTT.

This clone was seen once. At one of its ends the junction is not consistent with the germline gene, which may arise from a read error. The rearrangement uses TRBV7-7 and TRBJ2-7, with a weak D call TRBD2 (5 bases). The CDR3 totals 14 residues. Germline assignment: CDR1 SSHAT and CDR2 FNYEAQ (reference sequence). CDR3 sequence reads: CASSPLEGIGEQYF. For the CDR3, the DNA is TGTGCTAGCAGCCCCCTAGAGGGTATCGGCGAGCAGTACTTC.

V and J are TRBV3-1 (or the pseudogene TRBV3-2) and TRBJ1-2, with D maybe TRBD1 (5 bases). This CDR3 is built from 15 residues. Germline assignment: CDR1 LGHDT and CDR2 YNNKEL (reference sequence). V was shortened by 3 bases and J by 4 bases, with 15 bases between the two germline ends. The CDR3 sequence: CASSQGGALSYGYTF. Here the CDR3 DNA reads TGTGCCAGCAGCCAGGGCGGGGCCCTCTCCTATGGCTACACCTTC.

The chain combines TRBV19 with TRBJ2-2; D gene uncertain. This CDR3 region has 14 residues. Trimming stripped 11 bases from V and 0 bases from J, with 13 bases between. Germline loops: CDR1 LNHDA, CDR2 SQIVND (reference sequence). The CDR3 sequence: CAASLLANTGELFF. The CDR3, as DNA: TGTGCCGCCTCACTACTCGCGAACACCGGGGAGCTGTTTTTT.

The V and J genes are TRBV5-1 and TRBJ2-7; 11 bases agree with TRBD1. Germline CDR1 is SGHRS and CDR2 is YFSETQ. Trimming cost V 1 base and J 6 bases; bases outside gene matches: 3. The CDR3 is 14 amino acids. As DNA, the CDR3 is TGCGCCAGCAGCTTGCCGGGACAGGGGGGCGAGCAGTACTTC. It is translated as CASSLPGQGGEQYF. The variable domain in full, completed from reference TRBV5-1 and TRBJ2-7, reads KAGVTQTPRYLIKTRGQQVTLSCSPISGHRSVSWYQQTPGQGLQFLFEYFSETQRNKGNFPGRFSGRQFSNSRSEMNVSTLELGDSALYLCASSLPGQGGEQYFGPGTRLTVT.

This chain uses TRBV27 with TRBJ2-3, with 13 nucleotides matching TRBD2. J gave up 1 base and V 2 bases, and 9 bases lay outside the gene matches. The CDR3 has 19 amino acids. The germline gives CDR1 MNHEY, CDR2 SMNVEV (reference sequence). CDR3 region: CASSLPGLAGEGGTDTQYF. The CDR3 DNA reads TGTGCCAGCAGTTTACCTGGACTAGCGGGAGAGGGTGGCACAGATACGCAGTATTTT.

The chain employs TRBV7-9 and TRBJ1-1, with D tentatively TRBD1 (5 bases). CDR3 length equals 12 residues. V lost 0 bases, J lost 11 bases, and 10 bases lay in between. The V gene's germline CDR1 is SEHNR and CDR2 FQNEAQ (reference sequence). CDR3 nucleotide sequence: TGTGCCAGCAGCTTAGCGCGGGGGGAGGCTTTCTTT. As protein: CASSLARGEAFF.

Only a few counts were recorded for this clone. This CDR3 reads CASSPSDTGELFF. Written as DNA, the CDR3 is TGTGCCAGCTCACCATCGGACACCGGGGAGCTGTTTTTT. The chain has TRBV18 and TRBJ2-2, with D unclear. The CDR3 consists of 13 residues. Germline values: CDR1 KGHSH, CDR2 LQKENI. The V end lost 2 bases, the J end lost 3 bases, and 4 bases lay between the germline ends.

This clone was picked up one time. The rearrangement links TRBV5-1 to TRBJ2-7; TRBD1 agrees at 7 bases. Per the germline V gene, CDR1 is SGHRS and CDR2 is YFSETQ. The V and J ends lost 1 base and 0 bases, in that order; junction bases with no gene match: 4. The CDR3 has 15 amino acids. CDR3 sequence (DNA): TGCGCCAGCAGCTTGACAGGGGACAACTCCTACGAGCAGTACTTC. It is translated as CASSLTGDNSYEQYF.

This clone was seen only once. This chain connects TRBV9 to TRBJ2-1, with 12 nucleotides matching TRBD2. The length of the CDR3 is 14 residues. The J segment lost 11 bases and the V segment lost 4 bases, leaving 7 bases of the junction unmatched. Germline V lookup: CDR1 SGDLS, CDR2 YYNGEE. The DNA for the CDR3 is TGTGCCAGCAGCCCGGGACTAGCGGGTGGACAGCAGTTCTTC. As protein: CASSPGLAGGQQFF.

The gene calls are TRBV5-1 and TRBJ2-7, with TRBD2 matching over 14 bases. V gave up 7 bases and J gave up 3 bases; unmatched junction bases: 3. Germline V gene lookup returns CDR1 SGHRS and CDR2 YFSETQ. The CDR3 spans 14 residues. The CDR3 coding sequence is TGCGCCAGCGGAGGGACTAGCGGGAGCTACGAGCAGTACTTC. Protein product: CASGGTSGSYEQYF.

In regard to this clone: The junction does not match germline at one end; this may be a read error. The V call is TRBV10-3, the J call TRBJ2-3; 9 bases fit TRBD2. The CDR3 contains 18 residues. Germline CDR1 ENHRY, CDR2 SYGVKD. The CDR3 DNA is TGTGCCATCGGTGATAGCGGGAGAGGTCTTTCTGGCACAGATACGCAGTATTTT. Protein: CAIGDSGRGLSGTDTQYF.

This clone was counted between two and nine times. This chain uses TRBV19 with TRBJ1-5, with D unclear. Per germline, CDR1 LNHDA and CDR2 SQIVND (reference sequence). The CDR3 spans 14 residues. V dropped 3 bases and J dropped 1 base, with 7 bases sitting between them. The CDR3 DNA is TGTGCCAGTAGTATCCCAAAAAGCAATCAGCCCCAGCATTTT. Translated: CASSIPKSNQPQHF.

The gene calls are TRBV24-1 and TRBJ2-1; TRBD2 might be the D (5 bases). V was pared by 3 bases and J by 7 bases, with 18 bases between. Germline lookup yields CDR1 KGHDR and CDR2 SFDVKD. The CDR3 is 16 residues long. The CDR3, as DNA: TGTGCCACCAGTGATAAAGCCGGGAATACCAAAAATGAGCAGTTCTTC. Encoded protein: CATSDKAGNTKNEQFF.

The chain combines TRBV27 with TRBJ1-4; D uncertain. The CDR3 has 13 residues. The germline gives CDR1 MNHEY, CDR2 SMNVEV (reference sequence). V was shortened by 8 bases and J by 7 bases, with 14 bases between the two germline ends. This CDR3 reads CASLEHGSEKLFF. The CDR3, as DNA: TGTGCCAGCTTGGAGCATGGGAGTGAAAAACTGTTTTTT.

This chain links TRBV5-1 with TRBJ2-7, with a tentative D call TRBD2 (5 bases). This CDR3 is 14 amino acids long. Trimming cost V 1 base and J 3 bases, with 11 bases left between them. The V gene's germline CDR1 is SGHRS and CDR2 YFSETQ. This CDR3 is CASSLSGVNYEQYF. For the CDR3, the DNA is TGCGCCAGCAGCTTGTCCGGGGTTAACTACGAGCAGTACTTC.

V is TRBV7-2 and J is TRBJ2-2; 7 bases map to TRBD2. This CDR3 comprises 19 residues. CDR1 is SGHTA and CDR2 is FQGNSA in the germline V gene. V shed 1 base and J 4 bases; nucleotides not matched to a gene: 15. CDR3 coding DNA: TGTGCCAGCAGCTTAGGGTATTATCGCGGGAGAGTCTCCACCGGGGAGCTGTTTTTT. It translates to CASSLGYYRGRVSTGELFF.

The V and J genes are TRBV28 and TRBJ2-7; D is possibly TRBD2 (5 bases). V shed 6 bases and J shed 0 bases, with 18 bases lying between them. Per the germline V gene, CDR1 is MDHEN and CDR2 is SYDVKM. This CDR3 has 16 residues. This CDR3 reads CASSSPASPSSYEQYF. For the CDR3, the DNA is TGTGCCAGCAGCTCACCGGCTAGCCCGAGCTCCTACGAGCAGTACTTC.

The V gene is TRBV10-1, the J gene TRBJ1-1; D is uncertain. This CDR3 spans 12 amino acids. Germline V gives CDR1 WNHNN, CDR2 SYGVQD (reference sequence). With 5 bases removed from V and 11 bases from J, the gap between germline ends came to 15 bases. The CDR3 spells CASSPGSGVAFF. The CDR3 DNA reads TGCGCCAGCAGTCCGGGGTCCGGGGTCGCTTTCTTT.

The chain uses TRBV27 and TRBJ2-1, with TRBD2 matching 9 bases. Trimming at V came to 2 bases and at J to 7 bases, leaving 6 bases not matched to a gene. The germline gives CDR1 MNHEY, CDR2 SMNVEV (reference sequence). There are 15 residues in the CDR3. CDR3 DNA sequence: TGTGCCAGCAGTTTACCGGCTAGCGGGAATAATGAGCAGTTCTTC. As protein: CASSLPASGNNEQFF.

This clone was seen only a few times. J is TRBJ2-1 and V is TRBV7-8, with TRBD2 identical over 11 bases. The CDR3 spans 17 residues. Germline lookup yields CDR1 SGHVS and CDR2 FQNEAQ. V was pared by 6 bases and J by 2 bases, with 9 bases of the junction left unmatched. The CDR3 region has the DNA TGTGCCAGCAGACAGAGATGGGGACTAGCGGCCTACAATGAGCAGTTCTTC. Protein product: CASRQRWGLAAYNEQFF.

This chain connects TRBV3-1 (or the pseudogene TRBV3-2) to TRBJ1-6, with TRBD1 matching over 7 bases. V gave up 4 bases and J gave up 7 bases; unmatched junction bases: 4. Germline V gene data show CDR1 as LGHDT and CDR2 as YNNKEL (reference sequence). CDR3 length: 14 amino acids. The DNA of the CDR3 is TGTGCCAGCAGCCCGGGACAGCGCAATTCACCCCTCCACTTT. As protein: CASSPGQRNSPLHF.

The CDR3 DNA reads as TGTGCCAGTACGGTTCAGGGGACAGCCAGCACAGATACGCAGTATTTT. Protein product: CASTVQGTASTDTQYF. The chain has TRBV19 and TRBJ2-3, with TRBD1 identical over 7 bases. V was clipped by 7 bases and J by 0 bases; unmatched bases: 10. Germline CDR1 reads LNHDA; CDR2 reads SQIVND (reference sequence). This CDR3 is 16 amino acids long. The variable domain in full, completed from reference TRBV19 and TRBJ2-3, reads DGGITQSPKYLFRKEGQNVTLSCEQNLNHDAMYWYRQDPGQGLRLIYYSQIVNDFQKGDIAEGYSVSREKKESFPLTVTSAQKNPTAFYLCASTVQGTASTDTQYFGPGTRLTVL.